This T cell receptor (beta chain) is from a study of cytomegalovirus exposure and HLA in healthy donors. 60 Vbeta and 13 Jbeta primers were used in PCR. The protocol was immunoSEQ multiplex PCR, while the TCRdb copy is restricted to in-frame clones and leaves out a portion. This sample lists around 130,000 clones; its ten largest clones have roughly 1.4%. In regard to this clone: Its antigen is not known.

Regarding the study as a whole: Productive status was seen about 87% or about 30% of the time for most TCR beta V segments in an earlier analysis. The number of N-insertions in an Asian-associated ancestry cluster was reportedly below the approximately 700-donor mean in a later analysis.

Per germline, CDR1 SGHTA and CDR2 FQGNSA. This CDR3 is built from 15 residues. Trimming cost V 10 bases and J 0 bases; bases outside gene matches: 8. Source material: PBMCs. The receptor was derived from a woman between 40 and 55 years old in good health and CMV-seronegative. The rearrangement links TRBV7-2 to TRBJ2-2, with 7 bases aligning to TRBD2. In DNA, the CDR3 is TGTGCCACCTCCCAAGGACTAGCGAACACCGGGGAGCTGTTTTTT. It yields the protein CATSQGLANTGELFF.